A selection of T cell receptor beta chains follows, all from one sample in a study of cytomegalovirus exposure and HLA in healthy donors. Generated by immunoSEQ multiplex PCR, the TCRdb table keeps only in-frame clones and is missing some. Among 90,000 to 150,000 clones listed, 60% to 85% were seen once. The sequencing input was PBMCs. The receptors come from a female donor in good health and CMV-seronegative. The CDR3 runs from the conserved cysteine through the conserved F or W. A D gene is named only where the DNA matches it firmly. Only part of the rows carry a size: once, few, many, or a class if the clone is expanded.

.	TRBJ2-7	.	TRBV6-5	TGTGCCAGCAGTCGGGCCGGACTCTACGAGCAGTACTTC	CASSRAGLYEQYF
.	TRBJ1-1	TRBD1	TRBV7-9	TGTTCCAGCAGCATGGACAGGGAAGAAGCTTTCTTT	CSSSMDREEAFF
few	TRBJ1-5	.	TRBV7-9	TGTGCCAGCAGCTTGAGTAGCAATCAGCCCCAGCATTTT	CASSLSSNQPQHF
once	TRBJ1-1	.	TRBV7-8	TGTGCCAGCAACAAATACCGGGTGGCAGAGAGACAGAAGAACACTGAAGCTTTCTTT	CASNKYRVAERQKNTEAFF
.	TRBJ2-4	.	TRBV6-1	TGTGCCAGCAGTGTTGGCGGGGCGGTATACATTCAGTACTTC	CASSVGGAVYIQYF
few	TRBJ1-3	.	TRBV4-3	TGCGCCAGCAGCCATCGAGGGGGGGATAACACCATATATTTT	CASSHRGGDNTIYF
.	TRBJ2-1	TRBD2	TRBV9	TGTGCCAGCAGCGTGAGGGCTAGCGGGGGGCCCCAACCGCAGTTCTTC	CASSVRASGGPQPQFF
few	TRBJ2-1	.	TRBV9	TGTGCCAGCAGCGTAGATTCAGGGGCCCCCTACAATGAGCAGTTCTTC	CASSVDSGAPYNEQFF
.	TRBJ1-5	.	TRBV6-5	TGTGCCAGCAGTTCAGACAAGACAGGACCCAATCAGCCCCAGCATTTT	CASSSDKTGPNQPQHF
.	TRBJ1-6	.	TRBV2	TGTGCCAGCAGTGATAGACTCTATAATTCACCCCTCCACTTT	CASSDRLYNSPLHF
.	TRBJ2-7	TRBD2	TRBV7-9	TGTGCCAGCTCCCTGACTAGCGGGGGGCCCTACGAGCAGTACTTC	CASSLTSGGPYEQYF
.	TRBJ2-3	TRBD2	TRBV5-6	TGTGCCAGCAGCCTAAGCAAGCGGGGGGCGGATACGCAGTATTTT	CASSLSKRGADTQYF
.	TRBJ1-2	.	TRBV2	TGTGCCAGCAGGGACAGCTACTATGGCTACACCTTC	CASRDSYYGYTF
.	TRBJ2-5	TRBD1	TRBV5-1	TGCGCCAGCAGCCCAGGGCCCGACAGGGGCGAGACCCAGTACTTC	CASSPGPDRGETQYF
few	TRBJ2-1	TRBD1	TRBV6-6	TGTGCCAGCAGGGATAGAGGGGGCAGGATCAATGAGCAGTTCTTC	CASRDRGGRINEQFF
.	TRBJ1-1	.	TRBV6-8	TGTGCCAGCAGTTACGCCCAACAGGAAACTGAAGCTTTCTTT	CASSYAQQETEAFF
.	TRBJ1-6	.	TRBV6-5	TGTGCCAGCAGCGCCGCGGGGGAGACTTCACCCCTCCACTTT	CASSAAGETSPLHF
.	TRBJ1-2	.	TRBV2	TGTGCCAGCAAGGCGGGAACATCCTATGGCTACACCTTC	CASKAGTSYGYTF
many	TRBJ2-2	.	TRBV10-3	TGTGCCATCAGTGACAGGGACACCGGGGAGCTGTTTTTT	CAISDRDTGELFF
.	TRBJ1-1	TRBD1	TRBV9	TGTGCCAGCAGCAGACAGGGTCAAATGAACACTGAAGCTTTCTTT	CASSRQGQMNTEAFF
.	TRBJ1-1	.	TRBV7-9	TGTGCCAGCCATGGGGGGTCTGAAGCTTTCTTT	CASHGGSEAFF
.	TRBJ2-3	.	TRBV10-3	TGTGCCATCAGTTTAGGTGCTAGGCTCGGAACAGATACGCAGTATTTT	CAISLGARLGTDTQYF
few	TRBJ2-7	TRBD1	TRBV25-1	TGTGCCAGCAACCGGGACAGCTACGAGCAGTACTTC	CASNRDSYEQYF
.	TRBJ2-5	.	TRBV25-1	TGTGCCAGCAGTGAATATCGAGGGTCTGAGACCCAGTACTTC	CASSEYRGSETQYF
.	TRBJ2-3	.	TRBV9	TGTGCCAGCAGCGTAGCGGGGGACGATACGCAGTATTTT	CASSVAGDDTQYF
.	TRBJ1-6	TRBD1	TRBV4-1	TGCGCCAGCAGTCCGGACAGGGGTAGTTCACCCCTCCACTTT	CASSPDRGSSPLHF
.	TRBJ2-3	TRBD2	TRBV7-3	TGTGCCAGCAGCTTAGCGGGGGGCACAGATACGCAGTATTTT	CASSLAGGTDTQYF
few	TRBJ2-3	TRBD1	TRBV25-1	TGTGCCAGCAGCCCAGGGGGACCTAGCACAGATACGCAGTATTTT	CASSPGGPSTDTQYF
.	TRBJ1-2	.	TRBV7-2	TGTGCCAGCAGCTTAGCCTTGCCGGGAAACTATGGCTACACCTTC	CASSLALPGNYGYTF
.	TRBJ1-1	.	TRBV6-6	TGTGCCAGCATAGGGTACAGGGTAAGCGAAGCTTTCTTT	CASIGYRVSEAFF
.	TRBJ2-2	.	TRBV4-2	TGTGCCACCTCGGTGGTGTATACCGGGGAGCTGTTTTTT	CATSVVYTGELFF
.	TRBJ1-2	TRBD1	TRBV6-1	TGTGCCAGCAGTCAATGGACAGGAGGAGATGGCTACACCTTC	CASSQWTGGDGYTF
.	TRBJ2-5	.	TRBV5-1	TGCGCCAGCAGCTTTTGGGAGTTGAGGGGGAAGGGTCCCCAAGAGACCCAGTACTTC	CASSFWELRGKGPQETQYF
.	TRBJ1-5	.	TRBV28	TGTGCCAGCAGGGAACAGGGCCAGCCCCAGCATTTT	CASREQGQPQHF
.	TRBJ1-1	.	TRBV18	TGTGCCAGCTCACCCACACAGGGTGGCACTGAAGCTTTCTTT	CASSPTQGGTEAFF
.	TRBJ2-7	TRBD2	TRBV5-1	TGCGCCAGCAGCGCACGGGGGGACCCCTACGAGCAGTACTTC	CASSARGDPYEQYF
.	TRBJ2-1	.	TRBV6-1	TGTGCCAGCAGTAGGAGATACGGCGATGAGCAGTTCTTC	CASSRRYGDEQFF
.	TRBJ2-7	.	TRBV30	TGTGCCTGGAGTGGGCAGGGAGGTCGCGAGCAGTACTTC	CAWSGQGGREQYF
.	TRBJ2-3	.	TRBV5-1	TGCGCCAGCAGCTTTATCGGGGGGCCCAGCACAGATACGCAGTATTTT	CASSFIGGPSTDTQYF
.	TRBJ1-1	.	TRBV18	TGTGCCAGCTCAACCCGGGACTTCCGAAAGATGAACACTGAAGCTTTCTTT	CASSTRDFRKMNTEAFF
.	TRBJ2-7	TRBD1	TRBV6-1	TGTGCCAGCAGTGATCTAATACAGGGGCCCTACGAGCAGTACTTC	CASSDLIQGPYEQYF
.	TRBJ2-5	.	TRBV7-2	TGTGCCAGCAGCTTAAACCATCGGCAGGGGACCCAGTACTTC	CASSLNHRQGTQYF